Below are 16 T cell receptor beta chains sequenced from a single sample in a study of Ad26.COV2.S vaccination and SARS-CoV-2 variants. Treatment described: around 19 received Ad26.COV2.S at low or high dose, single or two shots; a few received placebo; per-sample allocation not given. Samples were taken on day 63 after the first vaccine or placebo injection. Data came from immunoSEQ multiplex PCR; TCRdb stores just in-frame clones and leaves some out. The sample holds 440,000 or so clones, less than 95% seen once. The material sequenced was peripheral blood, taken in a trial of Ad26.COV2.S vaccine versus placebo. All receptors derive from a person between 18 and 60 years old who received the Ad26.COV2.S COVID-19 vaccine or a placebo.

V is TRBV6-4 and J is TRBJ2-2; 11 bases agree with TRBD1. The CDR3 is 17 amino acids. J gave up 7 bases and V 2 bases, and 9 bases lay outside the gene matches. CDR1 and CDR2 (germline): MRHNA, SNTAGT. The CDR3 sequence: CASSDSRRDRGDGELFF. The CDR3 DNA reads as TGTGCCAGCAGTGACAGCCGTAGGGACAGGGGGGACGGGGAGCTGTTTTTT.

The gene calls are TRBV18 and TRBJ2-3, with 7 bases lining up with TRBD1. The CDR3 loop spans 15 amino acids. Germline CDR1 and CDR2: KGHSH and LQKENI. V lost 4 bases to trimming and J lost 3 bases; unmatched junction nucleotides: 7. The chain's CDR3 is CASSRRQGTTDTQYF. The CDR3 DNA follows: TGTGCCAGCTCACGTCGACAGGGAACGACAGATACGCAGTATTTT.

V and J are TRBV19 and TRBJ2-7, with D perhaps matching TRBD1 (7 bases). Per the germline V gene, CDR1 is LNHDA and CDR2 is SQIVND (reference sequence). Trimming removed 8 bases at V and 1 base at J, with 18 bases between. The CDR3 spans 15 residues. This chain's CDR3 is CASGRTGRNSYEQYF. CDR3 DNA sequence: TGTGCCAGTGGGAGGACAGGCCGCAATTCCTACGAGCAGTACTTC.

The V gene is TRBV6-2 or TRBV6-3, the J gene TRBJ2-2, with a tentative D call TRBD1 (6 bases). The CDR3 runs to 16 residues. Germline CDR1 and CDR2: MNHEY and SVGEGT. The germline V and J ends were trimmed by 0 bases and 6 bases, with 14 bases remaining between them. CDR3 in amino acids: CASSYSTGRGAGELFF. The CDR3 bases are TGTGCCAGCAGTTACTCGACAGGAAGAGGCGCCGGGGAGCTGTTTTTT.

The table lists this clone with a count of one. The chain combines TRBV6-2 or TRBV6-3 with TRBJ1-2; D perhaps matches TRBD1 (5 bases). Trimming removed 5 bases from V and 5 bases from J, with 21 bases in between. Germline V gene sequence: CDR1 MNHEY, CDR2 SVGEGT. The CDR3 is 16 residues long. The CDR3 loop reads CASSGQGPRIYYGYTF. The CDR3 DNA is TGTGCCAGCAGTGGCCAGGGACCGCGAATTTATTATGGCTACACCTTC.

V is TRBV29-1 and J is TRBJ2-7; 8 bases fit TRBD2. The V gene end was trimmed by 5 bases and the J gene end by 6 bases; junction bases not matched to a gene: 12. The CDR3 spans 14 residues. Germline V gene data show CDR1 as SQVTM and CDR2 as ANQGSEA. The CDR3, as DNA: TGCAGCGTTCTAATCGGGACTAGGTGGGGCGAGCAGTACTTC. It translates to CSVLIGTRWGEQYF.

The rearrangement uses TRBV28 and TRBJ1-3, with D unclear. Germline values: CDR1 MDHEN, CDR2 SYDVKM. This CDR3 is built from 14 residues. The V end lost 4 bases, the J end lost 4 bases, and 11 bases lay between the germline ends. The CDR3 coding sequence is TGTGCCAGCAGTTACAACAGACACGGAAACACCATATATTTT. Amino acid sequence: CASSYNRHGNTIYF.

A word on this clone: Since a much larger clone is just one base distant, this may be a read error. Other DNA sequences within the sample encode an identical CDR3. The gene calls are TRBV6-5 and TRBJ2-6, with 8 bases lining up with TRBD1. The CDR3 contains 15 residues. Germline CDR1 reads MNHEY; CDR2 reads SVGAGI. CDR3 coding DNA: TGTGCCAGCCTCGCAGGGGGCTCTGGGGCCAACGTCTTGACTTTC. Its translation: CASLAGGSGANVLTF.

This chain uses TRBV2 with TRBJ2-3; 7 bases agree with TRBD1. CDR3 length equals 16 residues. The junction had 11 bases not matched to a gene; V was cut back by 8 bases and J by 0 bases. CDR1 and CDR2 (germline): SNHLY, FYNNEI. The CDR3 spells CASYSNRDSSTDTQYF. The CDR3 coding sequence is TGTGCCAGCTATTCCAACCGGGACAGTAGCACAGATACGCAGTATTTT. Based on the CDR3 plus reference TRBV2 and TRBJ2-3, the full variable domain is EPEVTQTPSHQVTQMGQEVILRCVPISNHLYFYWYRQILGQKVEFLVSFYNNEISEKSEIFDDQFSVERPDGSNFTLKIRSTKLEDSAMYFCASYSNRDSSTDTQYFGPGTRLTVL.

The rearrangement links TRBV9 to TRBJ2-2; D not certain. V gave up 4 bases and J gave up 3 bases, with 10 bases separating them. The CDR3 is made up of 14 amino acids. Germline loops: CDR1 SGDLS, CDR2 YYNGEE. This CDR3 is CASSFYGDTGELFF. As DNA, the CDR3 is TGTGCCAGCAGCTTTTATGGGGACACCGGGGAGCTGTTTTTT.

This chain links TRBV6-4 with TRBJ2-3; perhaps TRBD1 as D (10 bases). The germline V gene has CDR1 MRHNA and CDR2 SNTAGT. V lost 2 bases and J lost 5, with 26 bases in between. The CDR3 has 19 amino acids. CDR3 in amino acids: CASSDTQDRGTSRRDTQYF. The CDR3 DNA reads TGTGCCAGCAGTGACACGCAGGACAGGGGGACTAGCCGACGAGATACGCAGTATTTT.

The rearrangement uses TRBV9 and TRBJ2-7, with 9 bases matching TRBD2. Germline V gives CDR1 SGDLS, CDR2 YYNGEE. CDR3 length: 17 residues. With V trimmed by 4 bases and J by 4 bases, 15 bases remained unmatched. CDR3 in amino acids: CASSPPEGSSGKYEQYF. CDR3 nucleotides: TGTGCCAGCAGCCCCCCAGAGGGTTCTAGCGGGAAATACGAGCAGTACTTC.

This chain uses TRBV28 with TRBJ2-2; unclear D gene. Germline V gives CDR1 MDHEN, CDR2 SYDVKM. The V end was cut by 6 bases, the J end by 7 bases, with 12 bases between. The CDR3 sequence is 13 residues long. CDR3 loop: CASSRTRGGELFF. The CDR3 bases are TGTGCCAGCAGCCGTACCCGAGGCGGGGAGCTGTTTTTT.

The V gene is TRBV29-1, the J gene TRBJ2-7, with TRBD2 matching over 10 bases. This CDR3 is built from 15 residues. Germline V gene sequence: CDR1 SQVTM, CDR2 ANQGSEA. The V and J ends lost 4 bases and 0 bases, in that order; junction bases with no gene match: 6. The CDR3 DNA reads TGCAGCGTTGGAGGACTAGCGGAGAACTCCTACGAGCAGTACTTC. Its protein is CSVGGLAENSYEQYF.

A single count supports this clone. V is TRBV3-1 (or the pseudogene TRBV3-2) and J is TRBJ2-1, with no clear D. The ends were cut back, 8 bases at V and 0 bases at J, with 8 bases in the middle. This CDR3 has 13 amino acids. In germline, CDR1 is LGHDT, CDR2 YNNKEL (reference sequence). The CDR3 coding sequence is TGTGCCAGCTCTTTCACCTCCTACAATGAGCAGTTCTTC. Translated, it gives CASSFTSYNEQFF.

The V call is TRBV7-9, the J call TRBJ2-3; D possibly corresponds to TRBD1 (5 bases). CDR1 is SEHNR, CDR2 FQNEAQ, per germline (reference sequence). The CDR3 is 16 amino acids. Between the trimmed V and J ends, which lost 4 bases and 2 bases, there was a span of 16 bases. The CDR3 region has the DNA TGTGCCAGCAGCTCCGGCAGGTGCAGGGCCACAGATACGCAGTATTTT. It specifies CASSSGRCRATDTQYF.